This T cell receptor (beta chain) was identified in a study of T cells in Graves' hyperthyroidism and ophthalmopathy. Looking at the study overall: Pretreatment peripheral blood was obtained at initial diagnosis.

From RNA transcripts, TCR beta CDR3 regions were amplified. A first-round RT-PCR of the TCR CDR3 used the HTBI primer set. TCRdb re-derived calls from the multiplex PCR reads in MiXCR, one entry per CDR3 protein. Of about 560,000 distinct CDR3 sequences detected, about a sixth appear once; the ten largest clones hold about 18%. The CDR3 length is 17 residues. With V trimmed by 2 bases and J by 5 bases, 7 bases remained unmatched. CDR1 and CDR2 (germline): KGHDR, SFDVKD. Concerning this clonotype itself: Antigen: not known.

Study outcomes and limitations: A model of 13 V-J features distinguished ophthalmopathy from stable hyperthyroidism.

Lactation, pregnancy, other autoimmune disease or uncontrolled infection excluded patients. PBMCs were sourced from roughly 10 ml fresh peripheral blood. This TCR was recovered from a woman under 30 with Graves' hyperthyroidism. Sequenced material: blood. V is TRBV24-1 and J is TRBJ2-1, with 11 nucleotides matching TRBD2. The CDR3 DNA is TGTGCCACCAGTGATTCTAGCGGGGGGATATCTAACAATGAGCAGTTCTTC. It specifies CATSDSSGGISNNEQFF.